Below, 26 T cell receptor beta chains from the same sample are listed, as sequenced in a study of blood T cell repertoires in COVID-19. Only in-frame clones appear in the TCRdb table, and some are missing; sequencing was by immunoSEQ multiplex PCR. The sample has about 200,000 clones; 70% to 90% are singletons. The sample comprised peripheral blood. The source is a man aged 60-69 years with acute or convalescent COVID-19.

About this clone itself: The sample contains more than one DNA sequence encoding this CDR3. V and J are TRBV5-1 and TRBJ2-7; TRBD1 agrees at 8 bases. CDR3 length: 14 residues. Germline loops: CDR1 SGHRS, CDR2 YFSETQ. The junction had 1 base not matched to a gene; V was cut back by 0 bases and J by 2 bases. In DNA form, the CDR3 reads TGCGCCAGCAGCTTGGCAGGGGGCCCCTACGAGCAGTACTTC. This gives the protein CASSLAGGPYEQYF.

The chain carries TRBV5-1 and TRBJ2-3, with a tentative D call TRBD2 (6 bases). The V end was cut by 4 bases, the J end by 0 bases, with 15 bases between. Per germline, CDR1 SGHRS and CDR2 YFSETQ. The CDR3 sequence is 16 residues long. This CDR3 reads CASSPGLSPSTDTQYF. The CDR3 nucleotides read TGCGCCAGCAGCCCTGGACTATCACCTAGCACAGATACGCAGTATTTT.

This chain links TRBV29-1 with TRBJ2-7, with 7 bases that match TRBD1. CDR3 length: 13 amino acids. With V trimmed by 3 bases and J by 5 bases, 7 bases remained unmatched. CDR1 is SQVTM and CDR2 is ANQGSEA in the germline V gene. This chain's CDR3 is CSVDGTEGDEQYF. CDR3 DNA: TGCAGCGTTGACGGGACAGAGGGAGACGAGCAGTACTTC.

This rearrangement joins TRBV27 to TRBJ1-6; a possible D gene is TRBD1 (6 bases). The CDR3 totals 14 residues. The V gene lost 5 bases and the J gene lost 5 bases, with 10 bases spanning the gap. CDR1 and CDR2 from the germline V gene are MNHEY and SMNVEV (reference sequence). CDR3 coding DNA: TGTGCCAGCAGTCCGAACAGGGATAATTCACCCCTCCACTTT. It is translated as CASSPNRDNSPLHF.

Here the CDR3 DNA reads TGTGCCAGTAGTATGCGGTTTGGGGGGGTTAGCTCCTACAATGAGCAGTTCTTC. The encoded protein is CASSMRFGGVSSYNEQFF. This chain uses TRBV19 with TRBJ2-1; TRBD2 matches 7 bases. J gave up 0 bases and V 3 bases, and 11 bases lay outside the gene matches. CDR1 and CDR2 (germline): LNHDA, SQIVND (reference sequence). This CDR3 is 18 amino acids long.

This clone was seen just once. V and J are TRBV25-1 and TRBJ1-2; tentative D call: TRBD1 (6 bases). The V end lost 3 bases, the J end lost 8 bases, and 16 bases lay between the germline ends. The germline V gene encodes CDR1 MGHDK and CDR2 SYGVNS. The CDR3 extends over 14 amino acids. The CDR3 loop is CASSDIQGPNGYTF. As DNA, the CDR3 is TGTGCCAGCAGTGATATACAGGGTCCAAACGGCTACACCTTC.

This clone appeared a single time. The CDR3 loop reads CASSEAREGGYF. The CDR3 DNA reads as TGTGCCAGCAGTGAAGCGCGGGAGGGTGGGTACTTC. The chain has TRBV6-1 and TRBJ2-4; 9 bases map to TRBD2. Germline lookup yields CDR1 MNHNS and CDR2 SASEGT. The CDR3 runs to 12 residues. Trimming cost V 0 bases and J 15 bases; bases outside gene matches: 3.

The rearrangement links TRBV19 to TRBJ1-1; TRBD1 aligns across 9 bases. The J segment lost 11 bases and the V segment lost 5 bases, leaving 15 bases of the junction unmatched. CDR3 length equals 15 residues. CDR1 and CDR2 from the germline V gene are LNHDA and SQIVND (reference sequence). The CDR3 DNA sequence: TGTGCCAGTAGTTTCCCGGGACAGGGAAGCTCGCCGGCTTTCTTT. Encoded protein: CASSFPGQGSSPAFF.

V and J are TRBV12-5 and TRBJ2-1, with 7 bases identical to TRBD2. J lost 0 bases, V lost 4 bases, and 6 bases had no gene match. The germline V gene has CDR1 LGHNT and CDR2 FRNRAP. The CDR3 length is 16 residues. This chain's CDR3 is CASGYPGGGSYNEQFF. The CDR3 DNA reads TGTGCTAGTGGTTACCCTGGGGGGGGCTCCTACAATGAGCAGTTCTTC.

The rearrangement links TRBV7-3 to TRBJ2-1; 9 bases map to TRBD2. This CDR3 is 14 amino acids long. Germline V gene sequence: CDR1 SGHTA, CDR2 FQGTGA. J was trimmed by 3 bases and V by 8 bases; bases with no gene match: 5. CDR3 nucleotide sequence: TGTGCCAGCGGGCTAGCGGGGAACTACAATGAGCAGTTCTTC. Amino acid sequence: CASGLAGNYNEQFF. The full variable domain, its missing parts supplied by reference TRBV7-3 and TRBJ2-1, is GAGVSQTPSNKVTEKGKYVELRCDPISGHTALYWYRQSLGQGPEFLIYFQGTGAADDSGLPNDRFFAVRPEGSVSTLKIQRTERGDSAVYLCASGLAGNYNEQFFGPGTRLTVL.

The CDR3 nucleotides read TGTGCCAGCAGTCTAAGGCCAGGGGTTACCACAGATACGCAGTATTTT. It translates to CASSLRPGVTTDTQYF. The chain joins TRBV27 to TRBJ2-3; possibly TRBD1 for D (6 bases). V lost 5 bases and J 2 bases, leaving 17 bases between the germline ends. This CDR3 has 16 amino acids. Germline values: CDR1 MNHEY, CDR2 SMNVEV (reference sequence).

This chain links TRBV7-2 with TRBJ2-5, with D perhaps matching TRBD1 (6 bases). V was trimmed by 3 bases and J by 3 bases, leaving 11 bases between them. The CDR3 has 14 residues. Per germline, CDR1 SGHTA and CDR2 FQGNSA. The CDR3: CASSFGQKKETQYF. CDR3 bases: TGTGCCAGCAGCTTCGGACAGAAGAAAGAGACCCAGTACTTC.

This clone was seen a few times. The chain is built from TRBV5-1 and TRBJ2-7; 7 bases align to TRBD1. V dropped 4 bases and J dropped 2; count of bases not matched to a gene: 6. There are 14 residues in the CDR3. Germline loops: CDR1 SGHRS, CDR2 YFSETQ. Here the CDR3 reads CASSRTGDPYEQYF. Written as DNA, the CDR3 is TGCGCCAGCAGCAGAACAGGGGACCCCTACGAGCAGTACTTC.

The chain couples TRBV23-1 to TRBJ2-2; TRBD1 matches 8 bases. TRBV23-1 is labeled an ORF, and its function is uncertain. The CDR3 runs 16 residues. Trimming removed 0 bases from V and 6 bases from J; junction bases left unmatched: 6. The CDR3 DNA follows: TGCGCCAGCAGTCAATCATTACCCAGGGGGCCCGGGGAGCTGTTTTTT. This sequence encodes CASSQSLPRGPGELFF.

The gene calls are TRBV19 and TRBJ2-5; TRBD1 might be the D (5 bases). Germline CDR1 reads LNHDA; CDR2 reads SQIVND (reference sequence). Deletions cut 3 bases from V and 3 bases from J, with 17 bases between. CDR3 size: 16 residues. As DNA, the CDR3 is TGTGCCAGTAGTATTGGTGTCAGGGTGAACGAAGAGACCCAGTACTTC. Protein product: CASSIGVRVNEETQYF.

This chain uses TRBV19 with TRBJ2-5; weak D call: TRBD2 (6 bases). This CDR3 has 15 amino acids. The germline V gene encodes CDR1 LNHDA and CDR2 SQIVND (reference sequence). Trimming took off 6 bases at V and 9 bases at J, with 23 bases between the two ends. In nucleotides, the CDR3 is TGTGCCAGTAGGCCTCCGGGAGATTCCAAGAGGGCCCAGTACTTC. This codes for CASRPPGDSKRAQYF.

The chain uses TRBV6-2 or TRBV6-3 and TRBJ2-1, with 8 bases fitting TRBD2. CDR1 MNHEY and CDR2 SVGEGT come from the germline V gene. J lost 9 bases, V lost 6 bases, and 13 bases had no gene match. The CDR3 has 15 amino acids. Here the CDR3 DNA reads TGTGCCAGCAGCCGCGCTCGGGGGGGCCAGGTTGAGCAGTTCTTC. This codes for CASSRARGGQVEQFF.

The rearrangement joins TRBV5-5 to TRBJ2-7, with TRBD1 identical over 10 bases. The CDR3 has 18 amino acids. CDR1 is SGHKS, CDR2 YYEKEE, per germline (reference sequence). V trimming: 4 bases; J trimming: 2 bases; junction bases outside the gene matches: 15. The CDR3 region has the DNA TGTGCCAGCAGCACGGGAGTGACAGGGGGCGCGTTCCCCTACGAGCAGTACTTC. Encoded protein: CASSTGVTGGAFPYEQYF.

This chain uses TRBV13 with TRBJ2-1; TRBD2 matches 10 bases. CDR3 length equals 16 residues. CDR1 and CDR2 from the germline V gene are PRHDT and FYEKMQ (reference sequence). The ends lost 2 bases at V and 7 bases at J; junction bases unmatched: 8. CDR3 loop: CASSLLAGDLENEQFF. The CDR3 region has the DNA TGTGCCAGCAGCTTACTAGCGGGGGACCTGGAAAATGAGCAGTTCTTC.

This chain joins TRBV7-8 and TRBJ2-2; unclear D gene. V was clipped by 5 bases and J by 5 bases, with 9 bases between them. The CDR3 totals 13 residues. Germline V gives CDR1 SGHVS, CDR2 FQNEAQ. The CDR3: CASSPSRTGELFF. DNA for the CDR3: TGTGCCAGCAGCCCCTCGCGGACCGGGGAGCTGTTTTTT.

The rearrangement links TRBV19 to TRBJ1-4; 7 positions match TRBD1. This CDR3 has 13 amino acids. V dropped 7 bases and J dropped 8; count of bases not matched to a gene: 7. The germline CDR1 and CDR2 sequences are LNHDA and SQIVND (reference sequence). CDR3 sequence (DNA): TGTGCCAGTAATGACAGGGCCGGGGAAAAACTGTTTTTT. Translated, it gives CASNDRAGEKLFF.

V usage is TRBV15 and J usage is TRBJ1-2, with D hard to call. The germline V gene has CDR1 LNHNV and CDR2 YYDKDF (reference sequence). Trimming cost V 0 bases and J 1 base, with 6 bases left between them. The CDR3 loop spans 14 amino acids. The CDR3 region is CATSRDRNNYGYTF. CDR3 nucleotide sequence: TGTGCCACCAGCAGAGACAGGAATAACTATGGCTACACCTTC.

The V gene is TRBV7-9, the J gene TRBJ2-3; tentative D call: TRBD2 (6 bases). V was pared by 5 bases and J by 2 bases, with 14 bases between. Germline lookup yields CDR1 SEHNR and CDR2 FQNEAQ (reference sequence). The CDR3 is made up of 15 amino acids. This CDR3 is CASSPRASATDTQYF. CDR3 sequence (DNA): TGTGCCAGCAGCCCCAGGGCTAGCGCCACAGATACGCAGTATTTT.

The chain recombines TRBV6-2 or TRBV6-3 with TRBJ2-1; TRBD2 matches 16 bases. Germline values: CDR1 MNHEY, CDR2 SVGEGT. The CDR3 length is 18 residues. Losses at the gene ends were 2 bases for V and 6 bases for J; bases not matched to a gene: 7. CDR3 in DNA: TGTGCCAGCAGTTACCCCGGGACTAGCGGGGGGGCCACCAATGAGCAGTTCTTC. Translation gives CASSYPGTSGGATNEQFF.

V and J are TRBV6-5 and TRBJ1-2; possible D gene TRBD1, 6 bases. The CDR3 has 12 amino acids. The V gene lost 11 bases and the J gene lost 5 bases, with 15 bases spanning the gap. Germline-derived CDR1 and CDR2 are MNHEY and SVGAGI. The CDR3 DNA reads TGTGCCGCCGGGGGGCTTGGGTATGGCTACACCTTC. This translates into CAAGGLGYGYTF.

The chain carries TRBV7-2 and TRBJ1-4; D perhaps matches TRBD1 (6 bases). From germline, CDR1 is SGHTA and CDR2 FQGNSA. The CDR3 sequence is 19 residues long. Trimming stripped 0 bases from V and 0 bases from J, with 17 bases between. The CDR3 reads CASSLALIGQFATNEKLFF. The CDR3, as DNA: TGTGCCAGCAGCTTAGCTCTCATCGGACAGTTTGCAACTAATGAAAAACTGTTTTTT.